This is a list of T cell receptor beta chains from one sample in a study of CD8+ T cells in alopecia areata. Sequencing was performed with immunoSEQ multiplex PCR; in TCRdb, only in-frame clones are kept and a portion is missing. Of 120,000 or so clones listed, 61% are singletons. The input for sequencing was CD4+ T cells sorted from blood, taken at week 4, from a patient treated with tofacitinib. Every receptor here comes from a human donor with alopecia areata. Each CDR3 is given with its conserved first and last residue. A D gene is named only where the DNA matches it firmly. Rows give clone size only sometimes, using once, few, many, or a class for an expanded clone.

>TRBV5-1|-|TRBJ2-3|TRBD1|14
CASSLGQGLDTQYF
TGCGCCAGCAGCTTGGGACAGGGGTTAGATACGCAGTATTTT
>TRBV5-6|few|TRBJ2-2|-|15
CASSLGQTRTGELFF
TGTGCCAGCAGCTTGGGCCAGACAAGGACCGGGGAGCTGTTTTTT
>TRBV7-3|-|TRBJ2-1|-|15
CASSRSATGHNEQFF
TGTGCCAGCAGCCGATCTGCGACAGGCCACAATGAGCAGTTCTTC
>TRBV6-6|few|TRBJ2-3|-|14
CASSLRASTDTQYF
TGTGCCAGCAGTCTCCGGGCCTCAACAGATACGCAGTATTTT
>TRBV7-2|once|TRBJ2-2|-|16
CASSLFRTQNTGELFF
TGTGCCAGCAGCCTCTTCAGGACTCAGAACACCGGGGAGCTGTTTTTT
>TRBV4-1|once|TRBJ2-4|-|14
CASSQDSGVNIQYF
TGCGCCAGCAGCCAAGATTCAGGGGTTAACATTCAGTACTTC
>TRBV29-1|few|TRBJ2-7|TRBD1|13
CSVGTGSYYEQYF
TGCAGCGTTGGGACAGGTTCTTACTACGAGCAGTACTTC
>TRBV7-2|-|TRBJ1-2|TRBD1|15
CASSQLGQGVTGYTF
TGTGCCAGCAGCCAGCTAGGACAGGGGGTGACTGGCTACACCTTC
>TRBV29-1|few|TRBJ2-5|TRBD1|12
CSVGRQGKTQYF
TGCAGCGTTGGCCGACAGGGAAAGACCCAGTACTTC
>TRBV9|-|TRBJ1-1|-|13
CASSVGGYTEAFF
TGTGCCAGCAGCGTAGGAGGGTACACTGAAGCTTTCTTT
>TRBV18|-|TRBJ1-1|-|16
CASSPRAGRGVTEAFF
TGTGCCAGCTCACCACGGGCAGGGAGGGGTGTCACTGAAGCTTTCTTT
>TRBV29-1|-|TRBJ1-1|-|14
CSLTRTGVGTEAFF
TGCAGCCTCACCCGCACCGGGGTTGGCACTGAAGCTTTCTTT
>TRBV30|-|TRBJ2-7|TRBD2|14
CAWSPSGSGYEQYF
TGTGCCTGGAGCCCTAGCGGGAGCGGGTACGAGCAGTACTTC
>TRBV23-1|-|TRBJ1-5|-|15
CASSHITGFNQPQHF
TGCGCCAGCAGTCATATAACAGGATTCAATCAGCCCCAGCATTTT
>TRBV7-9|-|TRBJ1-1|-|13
CASNGAVNTEAFF
TGTGCCAGCAATGGGGCCGTGAACACTGAAGCTTTCTTT
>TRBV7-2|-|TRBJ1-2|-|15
CASSLASPRADGYTF
TGTGCCAGCAGCTTAGCGAGCCCCAGGGCGGATGGCTACACCTTC
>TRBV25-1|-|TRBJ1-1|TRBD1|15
CASSRDRGIGVEAFF
TGTGCCAGCAGTAGGGACAGGGGGATCGGCGTTGAAGCTTTCTTT
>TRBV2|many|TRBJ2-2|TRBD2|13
CASAGLVPGELFF
TGTGCCAGCGCGGGACTAGTCCCCGGGGAGCTGTTTTTT
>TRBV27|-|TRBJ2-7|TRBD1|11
CASGTGGEQYF
TGTGCCAGCGGGACAGGGGGTGAGCAGTACTTC
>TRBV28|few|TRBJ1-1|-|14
CASSLGLMNTEAFF
TGTGCCAGCAGTTTGGGGCTAATGAACACTGAAGCTTTCTTT
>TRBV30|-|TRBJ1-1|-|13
CAWSVQQNTEAFF
TGTGCCTGGAGTGTACAGCAGAACACTGAAGCTTTCTTT
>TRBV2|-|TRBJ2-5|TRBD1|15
CASSGDRVGQETQYF
TGTGCCAGCAGCGGCGACAGGGTGGGCCAAGAGACCCAGTACTTC
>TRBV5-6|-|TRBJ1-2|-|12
CASSILADGYTF
TGTGCCAGCAGCATCCTCGCCGATGGCTACACCTTC
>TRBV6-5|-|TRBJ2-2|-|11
CASSLQGELFF
TGTGCCAGCAGCCTCCAAGGGGAGCTGTTTTTT
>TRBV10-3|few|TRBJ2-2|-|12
CAIRGEDGELFF
TGTGCCATCAGAGGGGAGGACGGGGAGCTGTTTTTT
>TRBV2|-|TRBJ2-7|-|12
CASSEDVGTGNF
-
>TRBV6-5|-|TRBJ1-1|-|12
CASSGALTEAFF
TGTGCCAGCTCGGGGGCGCTCACTGAAGCTTTCTTT
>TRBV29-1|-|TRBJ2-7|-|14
CSVAGGADSYEQYF
TGCAGCGTTGCCGGGGGTGCAGACTCCTACGAGCAGTACTTC